Listed below are T cell receptor beta chains from one sample, sequenced in a study of T cells in Graves' hyperthyroidism and ophthalmopathy. TCRdb recomputed calls from the multiplex PCR reads with MiXCR, one row per CDR3 protein. The table lists more than 350,000 distinct CDR3 sequences, around 14% of them singletons. Sequencing input: blood. The receptor source for this set is a woman aged 30 to 39 with Graves' hyperthyroidism. Each CDR3 is given with its conserved first and last residue. The order of the fields is CDR3 protein, CDR3 DNA, J gene, D gene, V gene, clone size. A D gene is named only where the DNA matches it firmly. Part of the rows lack a size; the others show once, few, many or a class for expanded clones.

CSSSYSASYGYTF	TGTTCCAGCAGTTACTCTGCAAGCTATGGCTACACCTTC	TRBJ1-2	NA	TRBV6-6	few
CASIRGGGYNEQFF	TGTGCCAGCATAAGGGGGGGCGGCTACAATGAGCAGTTCTTC	TRBJ2-1	NA	TRBV6-1	NA
CASSPSRLAPTDTQYF	TGTGCCAGCAGTCCCTCCCGACTAGCGCCCACAGATACGCAGTATTTT	TRBJ2-3	TRBD2	TRBV28	many
CSARDTSANTGELFF	TGCAGTGCTAGAGATACTAGCGCGAACACCGGGGAGCTGTTTTTT	TRBJ2-2	TRBD2	TRBV20-1	NA
CAGGLAPNYGYTF	TGTGCCGGGGGCTTGGCTCCTAACTATGGCTACACCTTC	TRBJ1-2	NA	TRBV2	many
CASSQDPTYTDTQYF	TGCGCCAGCAGCCAAGATCCAACCTACACAGATACGCAGTATTTT	TRBJ2-3	NA	TRBV4-1	few
CASSFIRLADRTYNEQFF	TGTGCCAGCAGCTTCATCAGACTAGCGGACAGGACCTACAATGAGCAGTTCTTC	TRBJ2-1	TRBD2	TRBV13	many
CAWNGKGNEQFF	TGTGCCTGGAACGGGAAAGGGAATGAGCAGTTCTTC	TRBJ2-1	NA	TRBV30	NA
CASSLVRDQRNEQFF	TGTGCCAGCAGTTTAGTGCGGGATCAAAGGAATGAGCAGTTCTTC	TRBJ2-1	NA	TRBV28	NA
CASSLSWSGRITGELFF	TGTGCCAGCAGTTTAAGTTGGTCAGGGAGAATCACCGGGGAGCTGTTTTTT	TRBJ2-2	NA	TRBV27	few
CASSLSSGQRVSPLHF	TGTGCCAGCAGTTTATCGTCTGGACAGAGGGTTTCACCCCTCCACTTT	TRBJ1-6	NA	TRBV28	few
CASASGLAGVSGELFF	TGTGCCAGCGCCTCCGGACTAGCGGGAGTCTCCGGGGAGCTGTTTTTT	TRBJ2-2	TRBD2	TRBV12-3/TRBV12-4	once
CASSQDTQRRTEAFF	TGCGCCAGCAGCCAAGATACTCAGAGGAGGACTGAAGCTTTCTTT	TRBJ1-1	NA	TRBV4-1	NA
CSVATGPTEAFF	TGCAGCGTTGCGACAGGTCCGACTGAAGCTTTCTTT	TRBJ1-1	NA	TRBV29-1	NA
CASSPAGRGYTF	TGTGCCAGCTCCCCGGCGGGGCGAGGCTACACCTTC	TRBJ1-2	NA	TRBV5-6	many
CASSWTNEKLFF	TGTGCCAGCAGCTGGACTAATGAAAAACTGTTTTTT	TRBJ1-4	NA	TRBV7-9	NA
CASSLFSGGNAEAFF	TGCGCCAGCAGCTTGTTTTCAGGGGGGAACGCTGAAGCTTTCTTT	TRBJ1-1	TRBD1	TRBV5-1	NA
CAISSMQETQYF	TGTGCCATCAGCAGTATGCAAGAGACCCAGTACTTC	TRBJ2-5	NA	TRBV10-3	many
CASSRSSENTGELFF	TGTGCCAGCAGTCGGAGTAGCGAGAACACCGGGGAGCTGTTTTTT	TRBJ2-2	NA	TRBV25-1	NA
CAWNPLGPAREQYF	TGTGCCTGGAATCCCCTAGGTCCGGCCCGCGAGCAGTACTTC	TRBJ2-7	NA	TRBV30	many
CASSQERSTAANYGYTF	TGTGCCAGCAGCCAAGAGAGGTCGACAGCAGCTAACTATGGCTACACCTTC	TRBJ1-2	NA	TRBV4-2	NA
CASSWDRGLSNTGELFF	TGTGCCAGCAGTTGGGACAGGGGGCTTTCGAACACCGGGGAGCTGTTTTTT	TRBJ2-2	TRBD1	TRBV28	NA
CASSPRTGEPEKLFF	TGTGCCAGCAGCCCCCGGACAGGGGAGCCTGAAAAACTGTTTTTT	TRBJ1-4	TRBD1	TRBV9	few
CAISAASGQYNEQFF	TGTGCCATCAGTGCCGCTAGCGGTCAATACAATGAGCAGTTCTTC	TRBJ2-1	TRBD2	TRBV10-3	many
CASYFDRSSYEQYF	TGTGCCAGCTACTTCGACAGGAGCTCCTACGAGCAGTACTTC	TRBJ2-7	NA	TRBV6-1	few
CASEPGRLRSGTQYF	TGTGCCAGCGAACCCGGACGGCTCCGTTCGGGTACGCAGTATTTT	TRBJ2-3	NA	TRBV12-3/TRBV12-4	many
CASSNRLAHTEELFF	TGTGCCAGTAGTAATCGACTAGCGCACACCGAGGAGCTGTTTTTT	TRBJ2-2	TRBD2	TRBV19	NA